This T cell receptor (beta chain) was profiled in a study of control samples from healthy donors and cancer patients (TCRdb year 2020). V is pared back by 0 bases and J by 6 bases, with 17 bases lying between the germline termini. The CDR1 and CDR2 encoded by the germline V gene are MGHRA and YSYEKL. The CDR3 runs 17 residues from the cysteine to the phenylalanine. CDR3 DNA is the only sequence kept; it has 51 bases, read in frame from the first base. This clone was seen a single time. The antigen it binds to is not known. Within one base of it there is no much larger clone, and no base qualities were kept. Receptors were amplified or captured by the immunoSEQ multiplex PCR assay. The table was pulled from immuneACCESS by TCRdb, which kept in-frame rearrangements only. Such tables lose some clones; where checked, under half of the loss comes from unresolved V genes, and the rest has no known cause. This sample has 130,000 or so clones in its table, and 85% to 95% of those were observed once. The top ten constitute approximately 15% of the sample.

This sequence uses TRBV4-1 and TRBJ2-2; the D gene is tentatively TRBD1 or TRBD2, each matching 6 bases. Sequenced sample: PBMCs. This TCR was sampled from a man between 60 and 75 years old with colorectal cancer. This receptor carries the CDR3 CASSQDLGRGLAGELFF. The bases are TGCGCCAGCAGCCAAGACCTAGGCAGGGGACTTGCCGGGGAGCTGTTTTTT.